These 20 T cell receptor beta chains were all obtained from the same sample, sequenced in a study of cytomegalovirus exposure and HLA in healthy donors. PCR was performed using 60 Vbeta and 13 Jbeta primers. Clones were read by immunoSEQ multiplex PCR, and TCRdb kept only the in-frame ones, dropping some. Here the sample spans under 150,000 clones, about 71% being singletons. The sample consisted of PBMCs. The receptors shown here come from a woman in her sixties or seventies in good health and CMV-seropositive.

The chain's CDR3 is CASFRPDRAYEQYF. CDR3 nucleotides: TGCGCCAGCTTCCGACCCGACAGGGCCTACGAGCAGTACTTC. The chain uses TRBV10-2 and TRBJ2-7; 7 bases are shared with TRBD1. J lost 2 bases, V lost 8 bases, and 9 bases had no gene match. The CDR3 covers 14 residues. Germline CDR1 reads WSHSY; CDR2 reads SAAADI.

Written as DNA, the CDR3 is TGTGCCAGCAGCTTGGGGGGGACAGGGGAAGCTTTCTTT. It is translated as CASSLGGTGEAFF. This chain uses TRBV5-4 with TRBJ1-1; TRBD1 matches 9 bases. The CDR3 spans 13 residues. Germline values: CDR1 SGHNT, CDR2 YYREEE (reference sequence). The V segment lost 0 bases and the J segment 8 bases; nucleotides outside the gene matches: 2.

This clone was seen more than once but under ten times. This chain uses TRBV6-5 with TRBJ2-7; 7 bases agree with TRBD1. The CDR3 contains 13 residues. V was pared by 8 bases and J by 3 bases, with 7 bases of the junction left unmatched. CDR1 and CDR2 from the germline V gene are MNHEY and SVGAGI. CDR3 loop: CASFGQVGYEQYF. DNA for the CDR3: TGTGCCAGCTTCGGACAGGTCGGCTACGAGCAGTACTTC.

The J gene is TRBJ1-2, the V gene TRBV19; 9 bases are a match to TRBD1. The J segment lost 8 bases and the V segment lost 5 bases, leaving 9 bases of the junction unmatched. Germline CDR1 and CDR2: LNHDA and SQIVND (reference sequence). The CDR3 sequence is 14 residues long. CDR3 residues: CASSGGQGSGGYTF. CDR3 bases: TGTGCCAGTAGTGGGGGACAGGGCTCCGGGGGCTACACCTTC.

This chain joins TRBV7-3 and TRBJ2-3; the D gene is possibly TRBD1 (6 bases). Germline assignment: CDR1 SGHTA and CDR2 FQGTGA. The CDR3 length is 16 residues. V shed 4 bases and J shed 2 bases, with 16 bases lying between them. CDR3 amino acids: CASSSDREGFTDTQYF. CDR3 nucleotides: TGTGCCAGCAGCTCGGACAGAGAAGGTTTCACAGATACGCAGTATTTT.

This chain joins TRBV4-1 and TRBJ1-2; D is possibly TRBD1 (5 bases). The CDR3 is 15 amino acids. CDR1 is MGHRA and CDR2 is YSYEKL in the germline V gene. Trimming removed 1 base from V and 6 bases from J, with 15 bases in between. The CDR3 is CASSQGSSREDGYTF. As DNA, the CDR3 is TGCGCCAGCAGCCAAGGGAGTAGCAGGGAGGATGGCTACACCTTC.

This chain links TRBV28 with TRBJ2-2; TRBD2 matches 11 bases. Germline V gene sequence: CDR1 MDHEN, CDR2 SYDVKM. The CDR3 consists of 17 residues. V gave up 5 bases and J gave up 1 base; unmatched junction bases: 6. The CDR3 region has the DNA TGTGCCAGCAGTGGTCTAGCGGGGGGCTTGAACACCGGGGAGCTGTTTTTT. Translated: CASSGLAGGLNTGELFF.

This chain connects TRBV9 to TRBJ1-4; the D is unclear. Germline V lookup: CDR1 SGDLS, CDR2 YYNGEE. Trimming took off 3 bases at V and 9 bases at J, with 15 bases between the two ends. The CDR3 covers 14 residues. CDR3 DNA sequence: TGTGCCAGCAGCGGGTCCCAGCGGCCTAAAAAACTGTTTTTT. Its protein product is CASSGSQRPKKLFF. The whole variable domain, remainder taken from reference TRBV9 and TRBJ1-4, is DSGVTQTPKHLITATGQRVTLRCSPRSGDLSVYWYQQSLDQGLQFLIQYYNGEERAKGNILERFSAQQFPDLHSELNLSSLELGDSALYFCASSGSQRPKKLFFGSGTQLSVL.

CDR3 in amino acids: CASSQYRVDTEAFF. CDR3 coding DNA: TGTGCCAGCAGTCAGTACAGGGTGGACACTGAAGCTTTCTTT. The J gene is TRBJ1-1, the V gene TRBV27; a possible D gene is TRBD1 (6 bases). Trimming pared 5 bases from V and 3 bases from J, leaving 13 bases between. The CDR3 loop spans 14 amino acids. CDR1 is MNHEY, CDR2 SMNVEV, per germline (reference sequence).

J is TRBJ2-5 and V is TRBV29-1; 12 nucleotides align to TRBD1. The CDR3 is 15 amino acids. V dropped 5 bases and J dropped 0; count of bases not matched to a gene: 4. Germline V gene lookup returns CDR1 SQVTM and CDR2 ANQGSEA. CDR3 coding DNA: TGCAGCGTTTCCGGGACAGGGGGCTACCAAGAGACCCAGTACTTC. It specifies CSVSGTGGYQETQYF.

The chain carries TRBV7-2 and TRBJ2-7, with a possible D match to TRBD2 (6 bases). Trimming stripped 5 bases from V and 2 bases from J, with 13 bases between. Germline V gives CDR1 SGHTA, CDR2 FQGNSA. The length of the CDR3 is 14 residues. For the CDR3, the DNA is TGTGCCAGCAGCCGTCCGGGACTTCCCTACGAGCAGTACTTC. As protein: CASSRPGLPYEQYF.

This rearrangement joins TRBV5-4 to TRBJ2-7; D may be TRBD2 (6 bases). With 0 bases removed from V and 5 bases from J, the gap between germline ends came to 15 bases. CDR3 length equals 15 residues. CDR1 is SGHNT, CDR2 YYREEE, per germline (reference sequence). The CDR3 DNA reads TGTGCCAGCAGCTTGGCCCTAGCGAAATCGGACGAGCAGTACTTC. Encoded protein: CASSLALAKSDEQYF. Complete variable domain (other parts from reference TRBV5-4 and TRBJ2-7): ETGVTQSPTHLIKTRGQQVTLRCSSQSGHNTVSWYQQALGQGPQFIFQYYREEENGRGNFPPRFSGLQFPNYSSELNVNALELDDSALYLCASSLALAKSDEQYFGPGTRLTVT.

V usage is TRBV4-1 and J usage is TRBJ2-3, with a weak D call TRBD2 (5 bases). CDR1 and CDR2 (germline): MGHRA, YSYEKL. The CDR3 runs 17 residues. Trimming stripped 0 bases from V and 2 bases from J, with 15 bases between. As DNA, the CDR3 is TGCGCCAGCAGCCAAGATTGGGTGGGAGTCCTCACAGATACGCAGTATTTT. This encodes CASSQDWVGVLTDTQYF.

This clone has a handful of counts. The V call is TRBV10-3, the J call TRBJ1-6, with TRBD1 matching over 7 bases. V was clipped by 1 base and J by 8 bases; unmatched bases: 2. Germline CDR1 reads ENHRY; CDR2 reads SYGVKD. The CDR3 sequence is 14 residues long. The CDR3 bases are TGTGCCATCAGTGAGTTCACAGGGGATTCACCCCTCCACTTT. Its protein product is CAISEFTGDSPLHF.

There are a few counts of this clone. The chain uses TRBV2 and TRBJ1-5; 7 positions match TRBD1. This CDR3 spans 14 amino acids. Germline assignment: CDR1 SNHLY and CDR2 FYNNEI. V was pared by 7 bases and J by 4 bases, with 7 bases of the junction left unmatched. The CDR3 nucleotides read TGTGCCAGCACCCAAAGGGGACAGAATCAGCCCCAGCATTTT. This gives the protein CASTQRGQNQPQHF.

The chain recombines TRBV7-3 with TRBJ1-1; D is possibly TRBD1 (5 bases). CDR1 is SGHTA, CDR2 FQGTGA, per germline. CDR3 length: 18 amino acids. Trimming cost V 1 base and J 4 bases, with 22 bases left between them. The CDR3 sequence: CASSLNAGTGLSGTEAFF. As DNA, the CDR3 is TGTGCCAGCAGCTTAAATGCCGGGACGGGACTTTCGGGCACTGAAGCTTTCTTT. The full variable domain, its missing parts supplied by reference TRBV7-3 and TRBJ1-1, is GAGVSQTPSNKVTEKGKYVELRCDPISGHTALYWYRQSLGQGPEFLIYFQGTGAADDSGLPNDRFFAVRPEGSVSTLKIQRTERGDSAVYLCASSLNAGTGLSGTEAFFGQGTRLTVV.

For this clone: Its ends do not fully match the called genes, so a read error is possible. The V call is TRBV7-7, the J call TRBJ2-1; D might be TRBD1 (6 bases). Germline V gene sequence: CDR1 SSHAT, CDR2 FNYEAQ (reference sequence). The CDR3 is made up of 16 amino acids. CDR3 residues: CASSLGQGSSYNEQFF. The DNA of the CDR3 is TGTGCTAGCAGCTTGGGGCAGGGGTCATCCTACAATGAGCAGTTCTTC.

This clone was seen just once. The rearrangement links TRBV11-2 to TRBJ1-1; TRBD1 is a possible D gene (6 bases). CDR1 and CDR2 (germline): SGHAT, FQNNGV. The CDR3 totals 13 residues. V was cut by 6 bases and J by 1 base, with 9 bases left in between. The CDR3: CASREGGNTEAFF. The CDR3 DNA follows: TGTGCCAGCAGGGAAGGGGGGAACACTGAAGCTTTCTTT.

The chain recombines TRBV9 with TRBJ2-3; a weak D match, TRBD1 (6 bases). Germline loops: CDR1 SGDLS, CDR2 YYNGEE. The CDR3 covers 17 residues. The V end lost 4 bases, the J end lost 0 bases, and 18 bases lay between the germline ends. CDR3 amino acids: CASSSGVGVASTDTQYF. CDR3 DNA: TGTGCCAGCAGCTCAGGGGTGGGGGTAGCTAGCACAGATACGCAGTATTTT.

The genes are TRBV15 and TRBJ1-3, with D maybe TRBD1 (5 bases). Germline CDR1 LNHNV, CDR2 YYDKDF (reference sequence). This CDR3 is built from 15 residues. The V and J ends lost 0 bases and 2 bases respectively, with 8 bases between them. DNA for the CDR3: TGTGCCACCAGCAGAGACAGGGTCCCTGGAAACACCATATATTTT. This encodes CATSRDRVPGNTIYF.